These 30 T cell receptor beta chains originate from one sample sequenced in a study of blood T cell repertoires in COVID-19. TCRdb's copy holds only in-frame clones and misses some; the assay was immunoSEQ multiplex PCR. The profile shows about 100,000 clones, 70% to 90% of them singletons. Source material: peripheral blood. The receptors were sampled from a man aged 80 or over with acute or convalescent COVID-19.

V usage is TRBV9 and J usage is TRBJ2-1; 11 bases agree with TRBD2. The CDR3 spans 15 residues. V lost 0 bases, J lost 6 bases, and 2 bases stayed unmatched. Germline CDR1 and CDR2: SGDLS and YYNGEE. DNA for the CDR3: TGTGCCAGCAGCGTAGTGACTAGCGGGGTCAATGAGCAGTTCTTC. Amino acids: CASSVVTSGVNEQFF.

This clone was counted a few times. The chain joins TRBV30 to TRBJ2-1; 12 nucleotides line up with TRBD2. Germline V gene lookup returns CDR1 GTSNPN and CDR2 SVGIG (reference sequence). The CDR3 sequence is 15 residues long. Trimming removed 4 bases from V and 6 bases from J; junction bases left unmatched: 7. CDR3 sequence reads: CAWTRLAGAFNEQFF. DNA of the CDR3: TGTGCCTGGACACGACTAGCGGGAGCATTCAATGAGCAGTTCTTC. The full variable domain, with the rest looked up from reference TRBV30 and TRBJ2-1, is SQTIHQWPATLVQPVGSPLSLECTVEGTSNPNLYWYRQAAGRGLQLLFYSVGIGQISSEVPQNLSASRPQDRQFILSSKKLLLSDSGFYLCAWTRLAGAFNEQFFGPGTRLTVL.

CDR3 in amino acids: CASSLKREGGHEQYF. Here the CDR3 DNA reads TGCGCCAGCAGTCTCAAGCGGGAGGGCGGCCACGAGCAGTACTTC. The chain carries TRBV5-1 and TRBJ2-7; the match to TRBD2 covers 10 bases. CDR1 SGHRS and CDR2 YFSETQ come from the germline V gene. The CDR3 covers 15 residues. J lost 5 bases, V lost 5 bases, and 10 bases had no gene match.

The chain links TRBV20-1 to TRBJ1-4, with D hard to call. Germline CDR1 and CDR2: DFQATT and SNEGSKA (reference sequence). Trimming shortened V by 3 bases and J by 1 base, and 9 bases separated the two germline ends. The CDR3 loop spans 14 amino acids. CDR3 bases: TGCAGTGCTAGTCCGGCGGGAACTAATGAAAAACTGTTTTTT. This encodes CSASPAGTNEKLFF.

J is TRBJ2-2 and V is TRBV3-1 (or the pseudogene TRBV3-2), with TRBD1 identical over 12 bases. The length of the CDR3 is 16 residues. The germline V gene has CDR1 LGHDT and CDR2 YNNKEL (reference sequence). Losses at the gene ends were 1 base for V and 7 bases for J; bases not matched to a gene: 4. In DNA form, the CDR3 reads TGTGCCAGCAGCCAAGCGGGACAGGGGGCTCACGGGGAGCTGTTTTTT. Amino acids: CASSQAGQGAHGELFF.

The chain links TRBV7-2 to TRBJ2-1; TRBD2 aligns across 12 bases. The CDR3 extends over 16 amino acids. CDR1 is SGHTA, CDR2 FQGNSA, per germline. V lost 5 bases, J lost 4 bases, and 6 bases stayed unmatched. The CDR3 loop is CASSAMGLAGYNEQFF. The DNA of the CDR3 is TGTGCCAGCAGCGCCATGGGACTAGCGGGTTACAATGAGCAGTTCTTC.

In this sample, this clone turned up a few times. This chain uses TRBV7-2 with TRBJ1-5; TRBD1 agrees at 10 bases. This CDR3 spans 15 amino acids. Trimming at V came to 5 bases and at J to 5 bases, leaving 6 bases not matched to a gene. Germline CDR1 reads SGHTA; CDR2 reads FQGNSA. CDR3 bases: TGTGCCAGCAGCCCAGCCGGGACAGGGGATCAGCCCCAGCATTTT. Its translation is CASSPAGTGDQPQHF.

The chain uses TRBV29-1 and TRBJ2-1; D perhaps matches TRBD1 (6 bases). Looked up from germline, CDR1 is SQVTM and CDR2 is ANQGSEA. The CDR3 is 12 residues long. Deletions cut 3 bases from V and 6 bases from J, with 9 bases between. The CDR3 here is CSVEGAGNEQFF. DNA of the CDR3: TGCAGCGTTGAGGGGGCTGGCAATGAGCAGTTCTTC.

The rearrangement uses TRBV30 and TRBJ1-6; TRBD1 aligns across 8 bases. The CDR3 covers 17 residues. V lost 3 bases and J lost 4; bases outside the gene matches: 11. Germline lookup yields CDR1 GTSNPN and CDR2 SVGIG (reference sequence). For the CDR3, the DNA is TGTGCCTGGAGGAGACCACAGGGGGTGGCGTATAATTCACCCCTCCACTTT. Protein: CAWRRPQGVAYNSPLHF.

This rearrangement joins TRBV7-3 to TRBJ2-1; 10 positions agree with TRBD1. CDR3 size: 16 residues. The V segment lost 4 bases and the J segment 7 bases; nucleotides outside the gene matches: 10. Germline V gene data show CDR1 as SGHTA and CDR2 as FQGTGA. The CDR3 sequence: CASSSLGTGAGNEQFF. In DNA form, the CDR3 reads TGTGCCAGCAGCTCGCTTGGGACAGGGGCAGGGAATGAGCAGTTCTTC.

V gene TRBV6-5 combines with J gene TRBJ2-3, with 8 bases fitting TRBD2. V trimming: 4 bases; J trimming: 7 bases; junction bases outside the gene matches: 7. CDR1 and CDR2 from the germline V gene are MNHEY and SVGAGI. CDR3 length: 14 amino acids. CDR3 DNA sequence: TGTGCCAGCAGTTCTGGCGGGGGGACCTATACGCAGTATTTT. This sequence encodes CASSSGGGTYTQYF.

In this sample, this clone turned up once. This sequence joins TRBV27 and TRBJ1-5, with D unresolved. Between the trimmed V and J ends, which lost 3 bases and 5 bases, there was a span of 17 bases. Germline V CDR1 and CDR2: MNHEY, SMNVEV (reference sequence). The CDR3 is 16 residues long. CDR3 amino acids: CASSLKGGWGDQPQHF. The CDR3 bases are TGTGCCAGCAGTTTGAAGGGTGGCTGGGGAGATCAGCCCCAGCATTTT.

This clone was observed a few times. The chain uses TRBV6-2 or TRBV6-3 and TRBJ1-2; D not certain. The germline CDR1 and CDR2 sequences are MNHEY and SVGEGT. The CDR3 has 13 amino acids. V lost 2 bases to trimming and J lost 2 bases, with 6 bases between them. CDR3 region: CASSYNKNYGYTF. In DNA, the CDR3 is TGTGCCAGCAGTTACAACAAAAACTATGGCTACACCTTC.

The chain recombines TRBV5-1 with TRBJ1-2, with D possibly TRBD1 on 6 matching bases. Deletions cut 3 bases from V and 6 bases from J, with 15 bases between. Germline V CDR1 and CDR2: SGHRS, YFSETQ. CDR3 length equals 14 residues. The CDR3: CASSSAGTKNGYTF. CDR3 nucleotide sequence: TGCGCCAGCAGCTCCGCCGGGACAAAAAATGGCTACACCTTC.

This clone came up a few times. The DNA of the CDR3 is TGTGCCAGCAGTTTTGCGGGGGCCGGTCAGCCCCAGCATTTT. Amino acid sequence: CASSFAGAGQPQHF. This chain joins TRBV28 and TRBJ1-5, with a weak D call TRBD1 (6 bases). There are 14 residues in the CDR3. Germline CDR1 is MDHEN and CDR2 is SYDVKM. V dropped 3 bases and J dropped 6 bases, with 12 bases sitting between them.

The chain joins TRBV5-5 to TRBJ1-4, with 7 bases fitting TRBD1. CDR1 SGHKS and CDR2 YYEKEE come from the germline V gene (reference sequence). The CDR3 loop spans 14 amino acids. The V segment lost 4 bases and the J segment 7 bases; nucleotides outside the gene matches: 7. The DNA of the CDR3 is TGTGCCAGCAGCCCGAGGGGGCGAGGTGAAAAACTGTTTTTT. Translation: CASSPRGRGEKLFF.

The V and J genes are TRBV28 and TRBJ1-2; 8 nucleotides match TRBD1. The CDR3 has 14 amino acids. J was trimmed by 3 bases and V by 5 bases; bases with no gene match: 5. Germline CDR1 MDHEN, CDR2 SYDVKM. The CDR3 loop reads CASSPTGADYGYTF. In DNA, the CDR3 is TGTGCCAGCAGTCCGACAGGGGCGGACTATGGCTACACCTTC.

About this clone itself: At one end, the junction sequence differs from germline, possibly due to a read error. The rearrangement links TRBV4-1 to TRBJ1-5; perhaps TRBD1 as D (6 bases). Germline CDR1 MGHRA, CDR2 YSYEKL. This CDR3 is 15 amino acids long. The CDR3 here is CASSRTAGSDQPQHF. The CDR3 DNA sequence: TGCGCCAGCAGCCGGACAGCTGGTAGCGATCAGCCCCAGCATTTT.

The genes are TRBV14 and TRBJ2-5; 9 nucleotides line up with TRBD1. CDR3 size: 18 residues. V dropped 1 base and J dropped 3; count of bases not matched to a gene: 12. Germline CDR1 reads SGHDN; CDR2 reads FVKESK. The DNA for the CDR3 is TGTGCCAGCAGCCAAGTTGGGCTATCGTGGGACAGGGAAGAGACCCAGTACTTC. The encoded protein is CASSQVGLSWDREETQYF.

This chain uses TRBV24-1 with TRBJ1-3; the match to TRBD1 covers 10 bases. This CDR3 comprises 20 residues. CDR1 and CDR2 (germline): KGHDR, SFDVKD. J was trimmed by 0 bases and V by 4 bases; bases with no gene match: 14. CDR3 sequence (DNA): TGTGCCACCAGTGACCGAAAGGACAGGGGGTCGATAAACTCTGGAAACACCATATATTTT. Protein sequence: CATSDRKDRGSINSGNTIYF.

J is TRBJ1-1 and V is TRBV6-5; TRBD1 agrees at 9 bases. V gave up 5 bases and J gave up 10 bases; unmatched junction bases: 5. The V gene's germline CDR1 is MNHEY and CDR2 SVGAGI. The CDR3 is 12 amino acids. CDR3 in amino acids: CASSLDRGGAFF. CDR3 sequence (DNA): TGTGCCAGCAGTCTCGACAGGGGGGGAGCTTTCTTT.

The V gene is TRBV7-2, the J gene TRBJ2-1; D is perhaps TRBD2 (5 bases). The V end lost 4 bases, the J end lost 0 bases, and 13 bases lay between the germline ends. The CDR3 contains 16 residues. Germline-derived CDR1 and CDR2 are SGHTA and FQGNSA. CDR3 protein: CASSSRAGSSYNEQFF. The CDR3 nucleotides read TGTGCCAGCAGCTCAAGGGCTGGGAGCTCCTACAATGAGCAGTTCTTC.

The chain joins TRBV28 to TRBJ1-2; 10 nucleotides align to TRBD1. V lost 6 bases and J lost 4; bases outside the gene matches: 11. The CDR3 is made up of 16 amino acids. CDR1 and CDR2 from the germline V gene are MDHEN and SYDVKM. The CDR3 bases are TGTGCCAGCAGGACTTCCCGGGACAGGGGAGGCTATGGCTACACCTTC. It is translated as CASRTSRDRGGYGYTF.

This clone has a single count. This chain connects TRBV10-2 to TRBJ2-3; possibly TRBD2 for D (5 bases). CDR1 is WSHSY, CDR2 SAAADI, per germline. The ends were cut back, 4 bases at V and 2 bases at J, with 13 bases in the middle. The CDR3 is made up of 15 amino acids. The CDR3 nucleotides read TGCGCCAGCAGTGTTAGGAGGCAGGCCACAGATACGCAGTATTTT. Translating gives CASSVRRQATDTQYF.

The chain carries TRBV5-6 and TRBJ1-1; 9 bases map to TRBD1. CDR3 length: 16 residues. Trimming removed 4 bases from V and 1 base from J; junction bases left unmatched: 8. Looked up from germline, CDR1 is SGHDT and CDR2 is YYEEEE. Written as DNA, the CDR3 is TGTGCCAGCAGCACTGGGACAGGGCGGGGGAACACTGAAGCTTTCTTT. The encoded protein is CASSTGTGRGNTEAFF.

This chain connects TRBV5-1 to TRBJ2-1; 13 bases align to TRBD2. The CDR3 contains 15 residues. J gave up 7 bases and V 3 bases, and 4 bases lay outside the gene matches. CDR1 and CDR2 (germline): SGHRS, YFSETQ. The CDR3 nucleotides read TGCGCCAGCAGCTCGGGACTAGCGGGAATTAATGAGCAGTTCTTC. Translated, it gives CASSSGLAGINEQFF. Filled out from reference TRBV5-1 and TRBJ2-1, the complete variable domain reads KAGVTQTPRYLIKTRGQQVTLSCSPISGHRSVSWYQQTPGQGLQFLFEYFSETQRNKGNFPGRFSGRQFSNSRSEMNVSTLELGDSALYLCASSSGLAGINEQFFGPGTRLTVL.

This clone was recorded a few times. The chain couples TRBV2 to TRBJ2-7, with TRBD2 identical over 8 bases. The V gene end was trimmed by 5 bases and the J gene end by 3 bases; junction bases not matched to a gene: 6. The germline CDR1 and CDR2 sequences are SNHLY and FYNNEI. This CDR3 spans 14 amino acids. In DNA form, the CDR3 reads TGTGCCAGCAGTCAAAGCGGGAGCAGCTACGAGCAGTACTTC. Residues: CASSQSGSSYEQYF.

A single count supports this clone. This rearrangement joins TRBV30 to TRBJ2-2; 8 bases align to TRBD2. Germline lookup yields CDR1 GTSNPN and CDR2 SVGIG (reference sequence). With 1 base clipped from V and 5 bases from J, the junction kept 3 bases outside the gene matches. This CDR3 region has 14 residues. Here the CDR3 DNA reads TGTGCCTGGAGTGAGGCTAGCGGGACCGGGGAGCTGTTTTTT. The encoded protein is CAWSEASGTGELFF.

The chain recombines TRBV19 with TRBJ1-2, with 9 bases identical to TRBD1. This CDR3 comprises 13 residues. Germline CDR1 is LNHDA and CDR2 is SQIVND (reference sequence). Unmatched junction bases numbered 5, after V lost 4 bases and J lost 8 bases. CDR3 DNA: TGTGCCAGTAGTAACCGGGACAGGGACGGCTACACCTTC. This gives the protein CASSNRDRDGYTF.

The chain combines TRBV12-3 or TRBV12-4 with TRBJ1-2; D is unclear. This CDR3 has 12 residues. The V end was cut by 0 bases, the J end by 13 bases, with 12 bases between. CDR3 protein: CASSLAYGEGTF. For the CDR3, the DNA is TGTGCCAGCAGTTTAGCCTACGGGGAAGGCACCTTC.